Each of the 13 T cell receptor beta chains below was sequenced from the same sample in a study of T-cell reconstitution after alpha-beta-depleted transplantation in children. The authors prepared the TCRbeta library with unique molecular identifiers. From the PCR reads, TCRdb called clonotypes with MiXCR, one entry per CDR3 protein. The data hold around 580,000 distinct CDR3 sequences, with around 23% observed a single time. Sequenced here: PBMCs, mostly from graft donor cells, sampled 360 days after TCRalphabeta/CD19-depleted stem cell transplant. Source of these receptors: a boy under two years old who had a stem cell transplant for acute myeloid leukemia, so the T cells may come from the graft donor.

This clonotype was seen repeatedly, ten times or more. The J gene is TRBJ2-3, the V gene TRBV20-1; D is uncertain. In germline, CDR1 is DFQATT, CDR2 SNEGSKA (reference sequence). The CDR3 has 14 residues. Deletions cut 5 bases from V and 2 bases from J, with 14 bases between. In DNA, the CDR3 is TGCAGTGCTCAGTCCCTTTACTACACAGATACGCAGTATTTT. It encodes CSAQSLYYTDTQYF.

This chain uses TRBV27 with TRBJ1-5; 9 nucleotides align to TRBD1. CDR3 size: 15 residues. The junction had 4 bases not matched to a gene; V was cut back by 4 bases and J by 3 bases. CDR1 and CDR2 from the germline V gene are MNHEY and SMNVEV (reference sequence). CDR3 loop: CASSYRGRANQPQHF. The CDR3, as DNA: TGTGCCAGCAGTTACAGGGGGCGAGCCAATCAGCCCCAGCATTTT.

This clonotype showed up many times. V is TRBV5-5 and J is TRBJ2-3; 9 bases map to TRBD1. From germline, CDR1 is SGHKS and CDR2 YYEKEE (reference sequence). CDR3 length: 16 amino acids. With 1 base clipped from V and 3 bases from J, the junction kept 6 bases outside the gene matches. The chain's CDR3 is CASSLTGGWITDTQYF. As DNA, the CDR3 is TGTGCCAGCAGCTTGACAGGGGGCTGGATAACAGATACGCAGTATTTT. Full variable domain (outside the CDR3, taken from reference TRBV5-5 and TRBJ2-3): DAGVTQSPTHLIKTRGQQVTLRCSPISGHKSVSWYQQVLGQGPQFIFQYYEKEERGRGNFPDRFSARQFPNYSSELNVNALLLGDSALYLCASSLTGGWITDTQYFGPGTRLTVL.

This CDR3 is CSARMTEILAKNIQYF. CDR3 bases: TGCAGTGCTAGAATGACGGAGATTTTAGCCAAAAACATTCAGTACTTC. The genes are TRBV20-1 and TRBJ2-4; D call uncertain. Trimming removed 2 bases from V and 0 bases from J, with 14 bases in between. The CDR3 is 16 residues long. Germline V gives CDR1 DFQATT, CDR2 SNEGSKA (reference sequence).

This clonotype has a handful of counts. The rearrangement joins TRBV7-2 to TRBJ2-1; 9 nucleotides align to TRBD2. Losses at the gene ends were 6 bases for V and 4 bases for J; bases not matched to a gene: 13. This CDR3 has 17 residues. CDR1 is SGHTA, CDR2 FQGNSA, per germline. The CDR3 sequence is CASSLPGLARRYNEQFF. The CDR3 bases are TGTGCCAGCAGTTTACCGGGACTAGCAAGGCGTTACAATGAGCAGTTCTTC. Full variable domain (missing parts from reference TRBV7-2 and TRBJ2-1): GAGVSQSPSNKVTEKGKDVELRCDPISGHTALYWYRQSLGQGLEFLIYFQGNSAPDKSGLPSDRFSAERTGGSVSTLTIQRTQQEDSAVYLCASSLPGLARRYNEQFFGPGTRLTVL.

The chain employs TRBV29-1 and TRBJ2-7; 9 nucleotides agree with TRBD1. V shed 5 bases and J 2 bases; nucleotides not matched to a gene: 4. Germline CDR1 reads SQVTM; CDR2 reads ANQGSEA. This CDR3 region has 13 residues. The DNA for the CDR3 is TGCAGCGTTACCGGGACAGGGACCTACGAGCAGTACTTC. Protein sequence: CSVTGTGTYEQYF.

This clonotype was counted once. The chain links TRBV2 to TRBJ2-1, with 7 bases lining up with TRBD2. The CDR3 runs 16 residues. After removal of 4 bases from V and 6 bases from J, the junction contained 12 bases not matched to a gene. Germline V gene lookup returns CDR1 SNHLY and CDR2 FYNNEI. CDR3 loop: CASSGRWRGSINEQFF. The DNA of the CDR3 is TGTGCCAGCAGTGGTCGGTGGCGGGGGAGTATCAATGAGCAGTTCTTC.

The V call is TRBV7-9, the J call TRBJ2-7; either TRBD1 or TRBD2 may supply D (5 bases each). V shed 5 bases and J shed 2 bases, with 13 bases lying between them. CDR1 is SEHNR, CDR2 FQNEAQ, per germline (reference sequence). The CDR3 has 14 residues. CDR3 sequence: CASSATGTTYEQYF. The DNA for the CDR3 is TGTGCCAGCAGCGCTACCGGGACCACCTACGAGCAGTACTTC.

The chain is built from TRBV28 and TRBJ2-1, with 7 bases fitting TRBD1. This CDR3 region has 14 residues. Germline V gene sequence: CDR1 MDHEN, CDR2 SYDVKM. Unmatched junction bases numbered 7, after V lost 4 bases and J lost 7 bases. This CDR3 is CASSSPGTENEQFF. The CDR3 DNA reads TGTGCCAGCAGTTCTCCCGGGACAGAGAATGAGCAGTTCTTC.

This clonotype was detected only a few times. The chain uses TRBV20-1 and TRBJ1-5; no clear D gene. The CDR3 is made up of 18 amino acids. V shed 5 bases and J shed 0 bases, with 23 bases lying between them. The germline gives CDR1 DFQATT, CDR2 SNEGSKA (reference sequence). The CDR3 DNA follows: TGCAGTGCTTTTAACCCAAAGGGCAGGAGAAATAGCAATCAGCCCCAGCATTTT. Translating it yields CSAFNPKGRRNSNQPQHF.

This clonotype was detected ten times or more. The chain uses TRBV6-1 and TRBJ2-1; D might be TRBD1 (6 bases). The V and J ends lost 1 base and 1 base respectively, with 8 bases between them. The CDR3 has 15 amino acids. Germline V lookup: CDR1 MNHNS, CDR2 SASEGT. The CDR3: CASSEDRVSYNEQFF. In DNA, the CDR3 is TGTGCCAGCAGTGAAGACAGGGTATCCTACAATGAGCAGTTCTTC.

The rearrangement links TRBV7-3 to TRBJ2-1; 7 bases agree with TRBD1. Germline CDR1 is SGHTA and CDR2 is FQGTGA. The CDR3 is 17 amino acids. J was trimmed by 5 bases and V by 4 bases; bases with no gene match: 14. CDR3 protein: CASSSYLTRGRNNEQFF. The CDR3 DNA is TGTGCCAGCAGCTCATATCTCACGAGGGGGCGGAACAATGAGCAGTTCTTC. The full variable domain, its missing parts supplied by reference TRBV7-3 and TRBJ2-1, is GAGVSQTPSNKVTEKGKYVELRCDPISGHTALYWYRQSLGQGPEFLIYFQGTGAADDSGLPNDRFFAVRPEGSVSTLKIQRTERGDSAVYLCASSSYLTRGRNNEQFFGPGTRLTVL.

The sample holds many counts of this clonotype. This chain connects TRBV28 to TRBJ1-4, with a tentative D call TRBD1 (5 bases). The CDR3 runs 15 residues. Germline values: CDR1 MDHEN, CDR2 SYDVKM. Trimming removed 2 bases from V and 5 bases from J, with 12 bases in between. The CDR3 nucleotides read TGTGCCAGCAGTTTAGACGGGACCGGCAATGAAAAACTGTTTTTT. It yields the protein CASSLDGTGNEKLFF.